The subject of this entry is one TCR beta chain. Its specificity is not known. Primers for the PCR totalled 60 Vbeta and 13 Jbeta. The method was immunoSEQ multiplex PCR; TCRdb's version includes in-frame clones alone and lacks a portion of them. The sample contains 150,000 to 200,000 clones, 62% of which appear only once. The sample is drawn from a study of cytomegalovirus exposure and HLA in healthy donors. Study summary: Of all 400 or so donors who were genotyped, under 90% belonged to the Caucasian-associated ancestry cluster.

The V end lost 3 bases, the J end lost 5 bases, and 4 bases lay between the germline ends. The length of the CDR3 is 11 residues. Looked up from germline, CDR1 is SNHLY and CDR2 is FYNNEI. The study, taken as a whole, reports: TCR beta V segments were, for the most part, productive about 90% or about 30% of the time in an earlier analysis. It was in a later analysis that TCR association rates were seen to vary by HLA locus, highest for DRB1 and lowest for HLA-C.

Sequencing was carried out using PBMCs. The chain links TRBV2 to TRBJ1-1; D is undetermined. The sequence came from a man aged 40-55 years in good health and CMV-seronegative. The CDR3: CASSERTEAFF. Written as DNA, the CDR3 is TGTGCCAGCAGTGAGAGAACTGAAGCTTTCTTT. Full variable domain (outside the CDR3, taken from reference TRBV2 and TRBJ1-1): EPEVTQTPSHQVTQMGQEVILRCVPISNHLYFYWYRQILGQKVEFLVSFYNNEISEKSEIFDDQFSVERPDGSNFTLKIRSTKLEDSAMYFCASSERTEAFFGQGTRLTVV.